This T cell receptor beta chain emerged from a study of blood T cells in healthy people across ages. V shed 5 bases and J shed 9 bases, with 8 bases lying between them. Germline CDR1 reads MNHEY; CDR2 reads SVGEGT. The CDR3 length is 11 residues. Study results and caveats: Comparison with aged donors showed that long-lived donors had more naive CD4+ cells and higher diversity.

Alongside a J-beta primer mix, a sample-barcoded 5' primer served in a second PCR lasting roughly 7 to 12 cycles. Via MiXCR, TCRdb re-called the 5' RACE reads, giving one row per CDR3 protein. The table records approximately 810,000 distinct CDR3 sequences, around 30% of them present only once. This clonotype was recorded at least ten times. The target antigen is unknown. This clonotype was sampled from a woman aged 80 or over in good health. The V and J genes are TRBV6-2 or TRBV6-3 and TRBJ2-1; D is unclear. The sequenced material came from blood. CDR3 residues: CASSPLSEQFF. The CDR3 coding sequence is TGTGCCAGCAGTCCTCTGAGTGAGCAGTTCTTC.